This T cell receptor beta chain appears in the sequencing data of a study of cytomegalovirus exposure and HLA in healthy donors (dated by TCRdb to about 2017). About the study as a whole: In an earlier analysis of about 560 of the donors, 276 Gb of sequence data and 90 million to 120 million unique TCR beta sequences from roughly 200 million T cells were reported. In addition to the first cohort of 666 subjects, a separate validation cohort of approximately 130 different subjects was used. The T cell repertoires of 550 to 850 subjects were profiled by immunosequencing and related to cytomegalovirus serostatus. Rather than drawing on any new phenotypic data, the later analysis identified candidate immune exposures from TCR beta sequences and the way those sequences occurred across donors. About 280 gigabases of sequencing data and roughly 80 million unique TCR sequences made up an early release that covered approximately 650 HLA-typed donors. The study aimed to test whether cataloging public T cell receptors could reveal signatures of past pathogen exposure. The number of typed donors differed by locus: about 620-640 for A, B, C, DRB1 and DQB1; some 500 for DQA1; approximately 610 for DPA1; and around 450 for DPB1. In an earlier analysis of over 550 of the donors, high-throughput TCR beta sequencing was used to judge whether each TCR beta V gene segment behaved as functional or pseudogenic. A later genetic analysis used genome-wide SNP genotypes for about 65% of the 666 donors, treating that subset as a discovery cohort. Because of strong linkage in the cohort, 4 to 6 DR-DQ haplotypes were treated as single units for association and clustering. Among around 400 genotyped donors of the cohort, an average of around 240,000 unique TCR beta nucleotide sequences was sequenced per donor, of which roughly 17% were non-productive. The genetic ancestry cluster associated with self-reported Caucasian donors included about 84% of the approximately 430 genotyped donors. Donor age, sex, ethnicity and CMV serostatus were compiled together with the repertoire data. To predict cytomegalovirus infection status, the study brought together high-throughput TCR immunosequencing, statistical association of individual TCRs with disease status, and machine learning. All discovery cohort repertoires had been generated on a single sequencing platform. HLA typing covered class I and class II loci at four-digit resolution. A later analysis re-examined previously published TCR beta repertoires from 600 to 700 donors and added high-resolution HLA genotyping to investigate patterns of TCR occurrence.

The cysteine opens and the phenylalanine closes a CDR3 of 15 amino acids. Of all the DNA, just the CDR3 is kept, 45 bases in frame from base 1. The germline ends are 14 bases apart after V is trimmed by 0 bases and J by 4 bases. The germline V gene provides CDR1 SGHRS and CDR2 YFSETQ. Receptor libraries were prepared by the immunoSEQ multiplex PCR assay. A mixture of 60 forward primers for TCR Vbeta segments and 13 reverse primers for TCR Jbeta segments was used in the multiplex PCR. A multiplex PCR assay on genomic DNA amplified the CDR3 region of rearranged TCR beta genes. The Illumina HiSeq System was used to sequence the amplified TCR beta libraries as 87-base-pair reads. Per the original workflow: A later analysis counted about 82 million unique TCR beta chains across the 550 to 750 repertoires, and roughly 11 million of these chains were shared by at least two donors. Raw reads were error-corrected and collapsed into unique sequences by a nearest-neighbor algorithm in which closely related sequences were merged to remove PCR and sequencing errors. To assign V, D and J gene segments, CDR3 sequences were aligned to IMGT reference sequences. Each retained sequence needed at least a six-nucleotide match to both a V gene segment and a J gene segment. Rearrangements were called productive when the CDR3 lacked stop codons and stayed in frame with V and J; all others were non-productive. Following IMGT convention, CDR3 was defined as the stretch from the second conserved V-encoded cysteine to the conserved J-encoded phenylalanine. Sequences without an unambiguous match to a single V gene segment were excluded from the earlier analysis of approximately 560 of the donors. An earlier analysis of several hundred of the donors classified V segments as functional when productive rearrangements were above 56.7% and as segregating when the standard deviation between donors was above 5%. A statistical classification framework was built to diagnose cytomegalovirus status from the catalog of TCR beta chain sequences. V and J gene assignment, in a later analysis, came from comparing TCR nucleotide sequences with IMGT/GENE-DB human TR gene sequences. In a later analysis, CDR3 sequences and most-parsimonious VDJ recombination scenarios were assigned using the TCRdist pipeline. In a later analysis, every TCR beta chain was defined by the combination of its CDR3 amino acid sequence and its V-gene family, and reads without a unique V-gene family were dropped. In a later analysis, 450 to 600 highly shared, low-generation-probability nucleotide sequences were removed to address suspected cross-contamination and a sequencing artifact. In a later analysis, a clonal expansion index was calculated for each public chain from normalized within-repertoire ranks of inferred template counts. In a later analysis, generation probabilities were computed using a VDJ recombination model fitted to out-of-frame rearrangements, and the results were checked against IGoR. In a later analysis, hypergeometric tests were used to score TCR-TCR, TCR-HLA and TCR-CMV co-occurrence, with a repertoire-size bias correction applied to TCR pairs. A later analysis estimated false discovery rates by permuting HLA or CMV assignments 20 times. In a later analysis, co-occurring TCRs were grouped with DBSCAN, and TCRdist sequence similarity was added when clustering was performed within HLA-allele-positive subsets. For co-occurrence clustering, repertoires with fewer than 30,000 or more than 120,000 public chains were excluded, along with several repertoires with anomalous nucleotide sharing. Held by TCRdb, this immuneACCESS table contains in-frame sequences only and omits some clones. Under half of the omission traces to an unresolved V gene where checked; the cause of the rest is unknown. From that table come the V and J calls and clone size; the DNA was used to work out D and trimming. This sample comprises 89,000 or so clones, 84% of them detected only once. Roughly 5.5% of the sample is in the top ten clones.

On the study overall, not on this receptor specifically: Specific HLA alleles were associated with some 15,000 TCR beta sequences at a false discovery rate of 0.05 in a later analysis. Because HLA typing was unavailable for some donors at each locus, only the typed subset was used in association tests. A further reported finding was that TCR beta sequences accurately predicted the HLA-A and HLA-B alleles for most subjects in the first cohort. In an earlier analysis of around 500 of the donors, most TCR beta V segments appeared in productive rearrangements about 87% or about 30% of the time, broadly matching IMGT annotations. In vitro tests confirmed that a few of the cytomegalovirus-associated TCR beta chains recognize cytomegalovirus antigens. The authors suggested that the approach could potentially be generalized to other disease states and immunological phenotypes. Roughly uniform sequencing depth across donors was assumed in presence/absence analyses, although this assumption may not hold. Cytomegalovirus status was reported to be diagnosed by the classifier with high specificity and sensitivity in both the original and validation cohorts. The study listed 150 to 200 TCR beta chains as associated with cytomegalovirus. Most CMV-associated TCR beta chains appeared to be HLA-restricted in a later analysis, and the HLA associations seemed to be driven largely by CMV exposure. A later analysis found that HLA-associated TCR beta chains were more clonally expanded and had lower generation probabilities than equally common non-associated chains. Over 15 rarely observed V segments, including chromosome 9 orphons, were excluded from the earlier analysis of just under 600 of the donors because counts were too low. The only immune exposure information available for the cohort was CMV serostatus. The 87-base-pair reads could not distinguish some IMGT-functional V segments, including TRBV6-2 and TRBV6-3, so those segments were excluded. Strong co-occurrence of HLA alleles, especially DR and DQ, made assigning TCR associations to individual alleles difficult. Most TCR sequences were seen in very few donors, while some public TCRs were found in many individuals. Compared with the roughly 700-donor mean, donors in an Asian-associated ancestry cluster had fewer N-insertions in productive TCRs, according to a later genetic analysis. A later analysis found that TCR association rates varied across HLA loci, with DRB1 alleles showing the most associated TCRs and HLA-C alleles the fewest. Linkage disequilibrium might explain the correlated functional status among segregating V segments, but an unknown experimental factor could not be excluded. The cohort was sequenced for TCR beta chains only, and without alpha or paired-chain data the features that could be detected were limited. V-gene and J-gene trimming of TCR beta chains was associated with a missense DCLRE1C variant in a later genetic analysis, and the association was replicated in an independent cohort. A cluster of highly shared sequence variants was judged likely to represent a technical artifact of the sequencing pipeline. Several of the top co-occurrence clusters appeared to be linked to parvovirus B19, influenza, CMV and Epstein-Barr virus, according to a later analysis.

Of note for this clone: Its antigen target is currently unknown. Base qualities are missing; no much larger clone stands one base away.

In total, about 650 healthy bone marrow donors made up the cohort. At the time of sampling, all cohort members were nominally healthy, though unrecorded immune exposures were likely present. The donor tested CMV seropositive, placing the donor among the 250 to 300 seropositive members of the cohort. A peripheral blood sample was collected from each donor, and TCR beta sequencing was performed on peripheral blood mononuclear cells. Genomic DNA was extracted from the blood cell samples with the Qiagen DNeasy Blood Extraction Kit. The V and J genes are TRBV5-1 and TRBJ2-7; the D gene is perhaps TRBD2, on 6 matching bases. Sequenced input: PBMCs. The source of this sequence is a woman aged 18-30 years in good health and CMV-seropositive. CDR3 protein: CASSLDSGSPYEQYF. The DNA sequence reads TGCGCCAGCAGCTTGGACAGCGGGTCTCCTTACGAGCAGTACTTC. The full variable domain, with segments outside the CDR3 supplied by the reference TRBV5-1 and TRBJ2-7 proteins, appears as KAGVTQTPRYLIKTRGQQVTLSCSPISGHRSVSWYQQTPGQGLQFLFEYFSETQRNKGNFPGRFSGRQFSNSRSEMNVSTLELGDSALYLCASSLDSGSPYEQYFGPGTRLTVT.